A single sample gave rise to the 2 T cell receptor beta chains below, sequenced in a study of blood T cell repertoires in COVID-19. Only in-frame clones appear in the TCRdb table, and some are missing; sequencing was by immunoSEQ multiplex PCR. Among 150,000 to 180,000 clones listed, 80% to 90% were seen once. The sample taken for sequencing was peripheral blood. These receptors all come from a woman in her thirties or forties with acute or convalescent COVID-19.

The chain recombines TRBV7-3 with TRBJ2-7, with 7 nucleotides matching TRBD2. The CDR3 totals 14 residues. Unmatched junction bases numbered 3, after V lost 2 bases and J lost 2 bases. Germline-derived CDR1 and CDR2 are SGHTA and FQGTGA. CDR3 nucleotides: TGTGCCAGCAGCTTAGGCGGGAGTGCCTACGAGCAGTACTTC. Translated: CASSLGGSAYEQYF.

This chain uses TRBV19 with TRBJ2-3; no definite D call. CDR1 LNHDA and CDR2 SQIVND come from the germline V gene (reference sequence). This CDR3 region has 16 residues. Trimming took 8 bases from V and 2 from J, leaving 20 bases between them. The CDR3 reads CASSLTFGSYTDTQYF. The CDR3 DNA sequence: TGTGCCAGTTCGCTAACTTTCGGTTCATACACAGATACGCAGTATTTT.